This entry concerns a single T cell receptor (beta chain). The data are from a study of CD8+ T cells in alopecia areata. Stated treatment: oral pan-JAK inhibitor, 5-10 mg twice daily. The CDR3 contains 13 residues. Germline V gene lookup returns CDR1 SGDLS and CDR2 YYNGEE. V dropped 1 base and J dropped 3 bases, with 8 bases sitting between them. Extraction of RNA preceded its reverse transcription into cDNA, which served as the sequencing template. Method: immunoSEQ multiplex PCR; TCRdb's copy keeps in-frame clones and lacks some. Of fewer than 250,000 clones listed, roughly 60% are singletons. The chain employs TRBV9 and TRBJ2-7; a weak D match, TRBD2 (6 bases). This receptor was identified in a human donor with alopecia areata. This specimen consisted of CD4+ T cells sorted from blood, obtained at week 24, from a patient treated with tofacitinib. The CDR3 DNA follows: TGTGCCAGCAGCGTAACGACTAGCTACGAGCAGTACTTC. Residues: CASSVTTSYEQYF.